This T cell receptor beta chain was recorded in a study of T cells in women clearing cervical HPV infection. Looking at the study overall: Case blood drawn at lesion detection; control blood after infection cleared. Notes on the study in general: Repertoire richness, not evenness, was significantly elevated in CIN3+ cases versus controls. Cases carried less TRBV6-7 than controls: 0.11% versus 0.16%.

Dot-blot hybridization genotyped cervical HPV amplified with MY09/MY11 PCR. The data were produced by immunoSEQ multiplex PCR, yet TCRdb's version contains in-frame clones alone and is incomplete. The table for this sample gives over 20,000 clones. Concerning this clone: As yet, its antigen is unknown. The DNA ends 3 residues before the CDR3 does, and the rest of the CDR3 is filled in from the germline J gene. The same CDR3 can be traced to other DNA sequences in this sample.

The CDR3 has 15 amino acids. CDR1 and CDR2 from the germline V gene are SGHNT and YYREEE (reference sequence). The sequence came from a woman between 18 and 70 years old with a cervical HPV16 infection that either progressed to CIN3+ or cleared (not recorded which). Sequenced sample: blood buffy coat. The chain has TRBV5-4 and TRBJ2-4; 15 nucleotides align to TRBD2. CDR3 region: CASSEGTSGRSVQYF. The sequenced part of the CDR3 DNA is TGTGCCAGCAGCGAGGGGACTAGCGGGAGGTCAGTT.